This T cell receptor (beta chain) was recovered during a study of blood T cell repertoires in COVID-19. Study details: Samples representing acute and convalescent COVID-19 were sourced from the United States, Italy and Spain. In each case, the material was cDNA or gDNA derived from T cells, B-cell-depleted T cells, or PBMCs.

Germline V gene lookup returns CDR1 SNHLY and CDR2 FYNNEI. CDR3 length equals 14 residues. The germline V and J ends were trimmed by 3 bases and 2 bases, with 11 bases remaining between them. Per the study methods: Amplification of reference gene primers was used by the study to estimate nucleated cell counts. Only in-frame clones appear in the TCRdb table, and some are missing; sequencing was by immunoSEQ multiplex PCR. That table gives V, J and clone size, and the DNA gave D and trimming. The sample has roughly 250,000 clones, 65% to 80% seen once; the top ten hold 4% to 4.5%. Sequences were obtained from peripheral blood. The sequence was obtained from a woman in her thirties or forties with active or convalescent COVID-19. The chain recombines TRBV2 with TRBJ2-7; weak D call: TRBD1 (6 bases). CDR3 DNA: TGTGCCAGCAGTGAGGGGGCTCAGACCTACGAGCAGTACGTC. This codes for CASSEGAQTYEQYV.